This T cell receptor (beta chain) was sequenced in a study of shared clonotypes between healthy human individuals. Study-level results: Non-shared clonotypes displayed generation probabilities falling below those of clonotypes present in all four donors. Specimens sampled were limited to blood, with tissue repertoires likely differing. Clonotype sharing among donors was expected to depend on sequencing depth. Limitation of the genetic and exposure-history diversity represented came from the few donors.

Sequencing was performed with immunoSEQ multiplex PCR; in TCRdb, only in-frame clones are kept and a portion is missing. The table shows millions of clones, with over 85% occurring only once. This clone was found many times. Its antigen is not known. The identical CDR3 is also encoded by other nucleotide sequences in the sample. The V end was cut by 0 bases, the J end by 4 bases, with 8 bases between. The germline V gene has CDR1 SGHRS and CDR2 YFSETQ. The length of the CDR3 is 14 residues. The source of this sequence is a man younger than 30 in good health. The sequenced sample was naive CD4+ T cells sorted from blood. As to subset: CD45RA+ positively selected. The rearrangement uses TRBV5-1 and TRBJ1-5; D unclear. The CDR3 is CASSLGAGNQPQHF. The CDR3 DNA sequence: TGCGCCAGCAGCTTGGGGGCGGGAAATCAGCCCCAGCATTTT.